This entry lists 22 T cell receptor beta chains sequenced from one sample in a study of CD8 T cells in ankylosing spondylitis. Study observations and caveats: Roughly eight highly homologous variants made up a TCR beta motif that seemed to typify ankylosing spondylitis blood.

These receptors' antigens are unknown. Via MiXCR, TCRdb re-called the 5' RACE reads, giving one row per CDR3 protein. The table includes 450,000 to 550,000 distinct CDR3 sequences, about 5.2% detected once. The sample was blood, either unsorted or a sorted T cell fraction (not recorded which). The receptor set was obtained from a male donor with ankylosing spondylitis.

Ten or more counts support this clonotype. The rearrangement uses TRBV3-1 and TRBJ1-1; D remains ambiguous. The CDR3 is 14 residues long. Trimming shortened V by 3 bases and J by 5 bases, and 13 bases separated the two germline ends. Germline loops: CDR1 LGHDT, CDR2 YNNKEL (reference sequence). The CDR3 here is CASSHIAAETEAFF. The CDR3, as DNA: TGTGCCAGCAGCCACATCGCAGCGGAGACTGAAGCTTTCTTT. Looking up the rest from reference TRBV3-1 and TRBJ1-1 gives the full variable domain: DTAVSQTPKYLVTQMGNDKSIKCEQNLGHDTMYWYKQDSKKFLKIMFSYNNKELIINETVPNRFSPKSPDKAHLNLHINSLELGDSAVYFCASSHIAAETEAFFGQGTRLTVV.

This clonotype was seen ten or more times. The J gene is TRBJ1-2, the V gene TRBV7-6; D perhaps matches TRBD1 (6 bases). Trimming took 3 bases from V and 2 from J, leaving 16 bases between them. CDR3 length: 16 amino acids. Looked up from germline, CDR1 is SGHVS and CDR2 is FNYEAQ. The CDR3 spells CASSFIEDSLNYGYTF. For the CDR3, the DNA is TGTGCCAGCAGCTTTATAGAGGACAGCCTAAACTATGGCTACACCTTC.

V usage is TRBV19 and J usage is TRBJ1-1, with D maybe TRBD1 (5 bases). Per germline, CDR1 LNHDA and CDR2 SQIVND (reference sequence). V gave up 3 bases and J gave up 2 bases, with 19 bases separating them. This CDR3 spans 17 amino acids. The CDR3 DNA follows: TGTGCCAGTAGTATGGTCGTGGCAGGGTGGAGAAACACTGAAGCTTTCTTT. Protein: CASSMVVAGWRNTEAFF.

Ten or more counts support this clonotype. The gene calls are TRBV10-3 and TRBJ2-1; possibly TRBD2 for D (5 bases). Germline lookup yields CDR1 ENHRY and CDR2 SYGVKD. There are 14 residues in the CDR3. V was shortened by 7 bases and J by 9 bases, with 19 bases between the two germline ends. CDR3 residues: CAIKGAASEFEQFF. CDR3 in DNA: TGTGCCATCAAAGGAGCGGCCTCAGAATTTGAGCAGTTCTTC.

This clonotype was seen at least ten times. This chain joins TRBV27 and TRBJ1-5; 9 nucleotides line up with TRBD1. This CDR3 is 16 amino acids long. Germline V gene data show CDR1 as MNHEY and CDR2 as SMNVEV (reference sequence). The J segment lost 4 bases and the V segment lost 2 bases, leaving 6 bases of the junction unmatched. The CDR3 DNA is TGTGCCAGCAGTTTAAGTTACGGGACAGGGAATCAGCCCCAGCATTTT. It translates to CASSLSYGTGNQPQHF.

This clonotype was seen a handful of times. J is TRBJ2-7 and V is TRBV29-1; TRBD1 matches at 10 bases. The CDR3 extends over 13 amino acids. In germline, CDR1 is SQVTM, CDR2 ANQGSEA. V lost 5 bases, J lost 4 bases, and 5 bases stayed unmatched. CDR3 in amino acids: CSVTGTGDYEQYF. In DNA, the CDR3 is TGCAGCGTTACCGGGACAGGGGATTACGAGCAGTACTTC.

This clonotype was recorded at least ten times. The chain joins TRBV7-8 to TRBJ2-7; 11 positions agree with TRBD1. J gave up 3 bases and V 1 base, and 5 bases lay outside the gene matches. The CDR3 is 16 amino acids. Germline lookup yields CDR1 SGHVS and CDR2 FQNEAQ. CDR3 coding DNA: TGTGCCAGCAGCTTAGGCCCCGGGACAGGGGGCTACGAGCAGTACTTC. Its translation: CASSLGPGTGGYEQYF.

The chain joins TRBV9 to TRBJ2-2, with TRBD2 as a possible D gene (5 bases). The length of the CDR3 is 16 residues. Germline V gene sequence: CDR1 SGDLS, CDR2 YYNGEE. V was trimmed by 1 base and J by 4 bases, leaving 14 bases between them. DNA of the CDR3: TGTGCCAGCAGCGTATTTACCGAGGGAAGCACCGGGGAGCTGTTTTTT. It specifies CASSVFTEGSTGELFF.

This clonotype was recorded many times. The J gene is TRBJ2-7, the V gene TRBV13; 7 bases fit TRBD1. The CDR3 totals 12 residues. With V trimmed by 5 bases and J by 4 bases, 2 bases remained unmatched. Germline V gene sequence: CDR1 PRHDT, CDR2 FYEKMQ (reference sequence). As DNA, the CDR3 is TGTGCCAGCAGCATACAGGGGTACGAGCAGTACTTC. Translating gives CASSIQGYEQYF.

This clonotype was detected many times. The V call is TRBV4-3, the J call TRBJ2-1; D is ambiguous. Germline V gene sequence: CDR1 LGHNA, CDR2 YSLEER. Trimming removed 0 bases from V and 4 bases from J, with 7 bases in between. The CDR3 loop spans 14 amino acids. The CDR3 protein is CASSQDSDYNEQFF. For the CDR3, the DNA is TGCGCCAGCAGCCAAGATTCGGATTACAATGAGCAGTTCTTC.

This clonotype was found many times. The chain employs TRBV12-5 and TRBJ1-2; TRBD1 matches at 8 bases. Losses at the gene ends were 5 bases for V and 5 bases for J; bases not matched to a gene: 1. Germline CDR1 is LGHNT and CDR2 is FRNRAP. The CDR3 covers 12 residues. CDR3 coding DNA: TGTGCTAGTGGTACAGGGGGATATGGCTACACCTTC. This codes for CASGTGGYGYTF.

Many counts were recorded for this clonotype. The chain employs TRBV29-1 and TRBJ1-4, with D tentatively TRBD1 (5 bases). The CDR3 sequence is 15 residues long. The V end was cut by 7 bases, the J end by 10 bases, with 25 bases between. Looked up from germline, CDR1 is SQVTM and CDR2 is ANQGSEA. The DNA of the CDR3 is TGCAGCGGAGAGCAAGTTTCGGGGGGAGGCGGAAAACTGTTTTTT. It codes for CSGEQVSGGGGKLFF.

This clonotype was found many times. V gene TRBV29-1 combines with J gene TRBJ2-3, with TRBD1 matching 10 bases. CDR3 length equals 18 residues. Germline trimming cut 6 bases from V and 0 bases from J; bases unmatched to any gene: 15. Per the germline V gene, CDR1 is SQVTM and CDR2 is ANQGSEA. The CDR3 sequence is CSVARGQGWTDSTDTQYF. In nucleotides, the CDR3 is TGCAGCGTCGCCCGGGGACAGGGGTGGACTGATAGCACAGATACGCAGTATTTT.

The CDR3 spells CASSLKFRGLQGEQFF. CDR3 coding DNA: TGTGCCAGTAGTTTGAAGTTTCGGGGGCTACAGGGTGAGCAGTTCTTC. The chain uses TRBV19 and TRBJ2-1, with D possibly being TRBD1 or TRBD2 (6 bases each). The CDR3 extends over 16 amino acids. Germline CDR1 reads LNHDA; CDR2 reads SQIVND (reference sequence). V gave up 5 bases and J gave up 9 bases, with 23 bases separating them. The variable domain in full, completed from reference TRBV19 and TRBJ2-1, reads DGGITQSPKYLFRKEGQNVTLSCEQNLNHDAMYWYRQDPGQGLRLIYYSQIVNDFQKGDIAEGYSVSREKKESFPLTVTSAQKNPTAFYLCASSLKFRGLQGEQFFGPGTRLTVL.

The CDR3 loop reads CASSQELTVNQPQHF. The CDR3 DNA is TGTGCCAGCAGCCAAGAGCTGACCGTCAATCAGCCCCAGCATTTT. V and J are TRBV4-2 and TRBJ1-5; D remains unclear. Trimming shortened V by 0 bases and J by 3 bases, and 9 bases separated the two germline ends. Germline CDR1 is LGHNA and CDR2 is YNFKEQ. There are 15 residues in the CDR3.

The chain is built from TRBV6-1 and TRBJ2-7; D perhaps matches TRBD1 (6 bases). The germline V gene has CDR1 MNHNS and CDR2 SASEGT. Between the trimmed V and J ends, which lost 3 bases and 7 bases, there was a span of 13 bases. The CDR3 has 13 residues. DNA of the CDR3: TGTGCCAGCAGTGAGGACAGTTTAGTGGAGCAGTACTTC. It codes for CASSEDSLVEQYF.

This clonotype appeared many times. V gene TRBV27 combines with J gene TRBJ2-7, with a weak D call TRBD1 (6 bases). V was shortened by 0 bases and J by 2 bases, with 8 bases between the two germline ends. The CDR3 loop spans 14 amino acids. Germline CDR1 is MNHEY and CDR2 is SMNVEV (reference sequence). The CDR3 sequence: CASSLSYRAYEQYF. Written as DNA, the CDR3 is TGTGCCAGCAGTTTATCTTACAGGGCCTACGAGCAGTACTTC.

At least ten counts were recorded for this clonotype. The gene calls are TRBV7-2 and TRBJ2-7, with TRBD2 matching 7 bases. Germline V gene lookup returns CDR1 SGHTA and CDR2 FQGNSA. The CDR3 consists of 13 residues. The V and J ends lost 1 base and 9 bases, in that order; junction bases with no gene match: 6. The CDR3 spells CASSLGVLAVQYF. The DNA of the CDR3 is TGTGCCAGCAGCTTAGGGGTCCTAGCGGTGCAGTACTTC. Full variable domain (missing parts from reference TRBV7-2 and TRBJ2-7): GAGVSQSPSNKVTEKGKDVELRCDPISGHTALYWYRQSLGQGLEFLIYFQGNSAPDKSGLPSDRFSAERTGGSVSTLTIQRTQQEDSAVYLCASSLGVLAVQYFGPGTRLTVT.

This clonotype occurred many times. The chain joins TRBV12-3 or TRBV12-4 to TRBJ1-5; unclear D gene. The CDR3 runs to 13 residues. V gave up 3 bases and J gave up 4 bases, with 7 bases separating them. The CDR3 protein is CASSFVGNQPQHF. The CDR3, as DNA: TGTGCCAGCAGTTTCGTGGGAAATCAGCCCCAGCATTTT.

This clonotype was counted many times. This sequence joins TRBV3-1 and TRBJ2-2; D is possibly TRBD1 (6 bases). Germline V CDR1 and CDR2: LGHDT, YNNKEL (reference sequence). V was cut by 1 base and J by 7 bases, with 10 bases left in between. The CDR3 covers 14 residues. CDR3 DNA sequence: TGTGCCAGCAGCCAAGCTCAGGGGAACGGGGAGCTGTTTTTT. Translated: CASSQAQGNGELFF.

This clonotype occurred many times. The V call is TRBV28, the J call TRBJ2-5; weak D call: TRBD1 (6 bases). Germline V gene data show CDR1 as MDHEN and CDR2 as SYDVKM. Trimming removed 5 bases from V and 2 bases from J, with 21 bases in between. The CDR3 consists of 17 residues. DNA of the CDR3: TGTGCCAGCAGTACTTTAAGGGGGTATGTGGAACAAGAGACCCAGTACTTC. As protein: CASSTLRGYVEQETQYF.

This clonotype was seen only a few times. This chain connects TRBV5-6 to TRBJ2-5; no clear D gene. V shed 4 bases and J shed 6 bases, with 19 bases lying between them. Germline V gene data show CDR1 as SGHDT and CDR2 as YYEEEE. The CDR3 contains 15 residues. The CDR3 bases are TGTGCCAGCAGCCCTACCCCTATTGGGGTCAAGACCCAGTACTTC. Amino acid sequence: CASSPTPIGVKTQYF.